This TCR beta chain was recorded in a study of T cell responses to AZD1222 COVID-19 vaccine. Study-level findings and limits: Repertoire sampling happened only post peak T cell response. Rises in breadth and depth of Spike-specific TCRs came after two AZD1222 doses. As reported, nearly half of all spike-specific TCRs target variant regions that are unmutated. Clonal diversity was possibly underestimated; the donors were predominantly white British and more often female.

The protocol was immunoSEQ multiplex PCR, while the TCRdb copy is restricted to in-frame clones and leaves out a portion. The data contain tens of thousands of clones, 70% to 90% of them singletons. Details on this clone: Its antigen is unidentified.

This CDR3 spans 15 amino acids. Germline assignment: CDR1 MDHEN and CDR2 SYDVKM. J gave up 6 bases and V 5 bases, and 8 bases lay outside the gene matches. The material was peripheral blood, obtained on day 0 of AZD1222 vaccination. The sequence was obtained from an adult in good health. This chain joins TRBV28 and TRBJ2-1; 9 positions agree with TRBD2. The DNA for the CDR3 is TGTGCCAGCAGTCCGTGGCGGGAGGGTAGCAATGAGCAGTTCTTC. Translated: CASSPWREGSNEQFF.